Following are 29 T cell receptor beta chains from one sample sequenced in a study of blood T cell repertoires in COVID-19. TCRdb's table, derived via immunoSEQ multiplex PCR, lists solely in-frame clones and lacks some. This sample carries some 99,000 clones, around 81% of them seen once, and the ten largest clones take more than 4%. Source material: peripheral blood. These receptors all come from a human donor in a cohort sampled during active or convalescent COVID-19.

The rearrangement joins TRBV5-1 to TRBJ2-1; 11 bases fit TRBD2. This CDR3 has 15 amino acids. The germline V gene has CDR1 SGHRS and CDR2 YFSETQ. With V trimmed by 6 bases and J by 5 bases, 7 bases remained unmatched. The CDR3 region has the DNA TGCGCCAGCACCGGGCTAGCGGGAGGCCACAATGAGCAGTTCTTC. Translation: CASTGLAGGHNEQFF.

This chain joins TRBV16 and TRBJ2-1; 8 nucleotides match TRBD2. V was pared by 8 bases and J by 5 bases, with 11 bases of the junction left unmatched. The germline V gene has CDR1 KGHSY and CDR2 FQNENV. The length of the CDR3 is 15 residues. This CDR3 is CASRARLARHNEQFF. CDR3 DNA sequence: TGTGCCAGCCGAGCCCGACTAGCGAGGCACAATGAGCAGTTCTTC.

This chain joins TRBV28 and TRBJ2-4, with 9 nucleotides matching TRBD1. The junction had 11 bases not matched to a gene; V was cut back by 4 bases and J by 10 bases. This CDR3 has 15 residues. Germline V gene data show CDR1 as MDHEN and CDR2 as SYDVKM. This CDR3 reads CASSSPDRGQRIQYF. The CDR3, as DNA: TGTGCCAGCAGTTCTCCGGACAGGGGTCAGAGGATTCAGTACTTC.

The gene calls are TRBV11-2 and TRBJ1-2, with TRBD1 as a possible D gene (5 bases). From germline, CDR1 is SGHAT and CDR2 FQNNGV. This CDR3 spans 15 amino acids. Trimming shortened V by 4 bases and J by 0 bases, and 12 bases separated the two germline ends. CDR3 DNA: TGTGCCAGCAGCTATCGACAGAGACCTAACTATGGCTACACCTTC. It is translated as CASSYRQRPNYGYTF. The whole variable domain, remainder taken from reference TRBV11-2 and TRBJ1-2, is EAGVAQSPRYKIIEKRQSVAFWCNPISGHATLYWYQQILGQGPKLLIQFQNNGVVDDSQLPKDRFSAERLKGVDSTLKIQPAKLEDSAVYLCASSYRQRPNYGYTFGSGTRLTVV.

This chain uses TRBV27 with TRBJ1-1; 7 bases line up with TRBD1. The CDR3 consists of 14 residues. The germline CDR1 and CDR2 sequences are MNHEY and SMNVEV (reference sequence). V trimming: 3 bases; J trimming: 0 bases; junction bases outside the gene matches: 1. CDR3 loop: CASSFQGVNTEAFF. CDR3 bases: TGTGCCAGCAGTTTCCAGGGGGTGAACACTGAAGCTTTCTTT.

The chain links TRBV15 to TRBJ1-2; D gene ambiguous. The CDR3 spans 14 residues. Trimming pared 1 base from V and 1 base from J, leaving 7 bases between. Per germline, CDR1 LNHNV and CDR2 YYDKDF (reference sequence). DNA of the CDR3: TGTGCCACCAGCAGAGGCACGGTTAACTATGGCTACACCTTC. It encodes CATSRGTVNYGYTF.

V gene TRBV20-1 combines with J gene TRBJ1-2; tentative D call: TRBD1 (6 bases). The CDR3 has 11 residues. The V end lost 4 bases, the J end lost 7 bases, and 10 bases lay between the germline ends. Per germline, CDR1 DFQATT and CDR2 SNEGSKA (reference sequence). CDR3 sequence: CSATGVAGYTF. CDR3 nucleotides: TGCAGTGCTACAGGGGTTGCTGGCTACACCTTC.

The V and J genes are TRBV14 and TRBJ1-2; TRBD1 matches 7 bases. Germline V CDR1 and CDR2: SGHDN, FVKESK. V was pared by 4 bases and J by 1 base, with 9 bases of the junction left unmatched. This CDR3 is 16 amino acids long. The CDR3 DNA reads TGTGCCAGCAGCCCCCGGTTGCAGGGGGGTAACTATGGCTACACCTTC. It yields the protein CASSPRLQGGNYGYTF.

The chain recombines TRBV6-5 with TRBJ2-7, with D maybe TRBD1 (5 bases). Looked up from germline, CDR1 is MNHEY and CDR2 is SVGAGI. Trimming took off 10 bases at V and 2 bases at J, with 12 bases between the two ends. The CDR3 covers 12 residues. CDR3 sequence: CAIATGPYEQYF. Written as DNA, the CDR3 is TGTGCCATCGCTACAGGTCCCTACGAGCAGTACTTC.

The chain couples TRBV20-1 to TRBJ2-7; D call uncertain. The length of the CDR3 is 11 residues. Between the trimmed V and J ends, which lost 8 bases and 3 bases, there was a span of 11 bases. Germline V gene sequence: CDR1 DFQATT, CDR2 SNEGSKA (reference sequence). The CDR3 region is CSNRNLYEQYF. The CDR3 DNA follows: TGCAGTAACAGAAACCTCTACGAGCAGTACTTC.

This rearrangement joins TRBV7-6 to TRBJ2-1; 7 bases are a match to TRBD2. The CDR3 length is 14 residues. Per germline, CDR1 SGHVS and CDR2 FNYEAQ. V lost 4 bases, J lost 1 base, and 1 base stayed unmatched. CDR3 loop: CASSWGGSYNEQFF. DNA for the CDR3: TGTGCCAGCAGCTGGGGGGGGTCCTACAATGAGCAGTTCTTC.

The chain joins TRBV19 to TRBJ2-5, with 7 nucleotides matching TRBD2. Germline-derived CDR1 and CDR2 are LNHDA and SQIVND (reference sequence). CDR3 length: 15 residues. With 6 bases clipped from V and 0 bases from J, the junction kept 7 bases outside the gene matches. The CDR3 region is CASRMGGSYQETQYF. CDR3 DNA: TGTGCCAGTAGAATGGGAGGGTCGTACCAAGAGACCCAGTACTTC. Combining the CDR3 with reference TRBV19 and TRBJ2-5 gives the whole variable domain DGGITQSPKYLFRKEGQNVTLSCEQNLNHDAMYWYRQDPGQGLRLIYYSQIVNDFQKGDIAEGYSVSREKKESFPLTVTSAQKNPTAFYLCASRMGGSYQETQYFGPGTRLLVL.

The rearrangement joins TRBV4-3 to TRBJ2-7; TRBD2 agrees at 15 bases. Germline loops: CDR1 LGHNA, CDR2 YSLEER. V lost 3 bases, J lost 5 bases, and 8 bases stayed unmatched. The CDR3 loop spans 17 amino acids. CDR3 nucleotide sequence: TGCGCCAGCAGCCATCCGGGGACTAGCGGGGGGAGGGACGAGCAGTACTTC. This encodes CASSHPGTSGGRDEQYF.

This clone was counted only a few times. The genes are TRBV6-6 and TRBJ2-1; 8 positions agree with TRBD2. The CDR3 has 14 amino acids. Germline V gene lookup returns CDR1 MNHNY and CDR2 SVGAGI (reference sequence). J was trimmed by 3 bases and V by 10 bases; bases with no gene match: 8. CDR3 DNA sequence: TGTGCCACCGACAGCGGGAGACTCTACAATGAGCAGTTCTTC. This codes for CATDSGRLYNEQFF.

The J gene is TRBJ2-1, the V gene TRBV5-1; perhaps TRBD1 as D (6 bases). Deletions cut 4 bases from V and 5 bases from J, with 13 bases between. In germline, CDR1 is SGHRS, CDR2 YFSETQ. The CDR3 consists of 14 residues. The CDR3 region is CASSTLGGNNEQFF. CDR3 nucleotides: TGCGCCAGCAGCACCCTAGGGGGAAACAATGAGCAGTTCTTC.

In DNA, the CDR3 is TGCAGCGTTGTTCTCTCTCGCGGGGGCCTCTACGAGCAGTACTTC. It specifies CSVVLSRGGLYEQYF. This chain connects TRBV29-1 to TRBJ2-7, with TRBD2 as a possible D gene (7 bases). The V end lost 4 bases, the J end lost 3 bases, and 19 bases lay between the germline ends. The CDR3 is made up of 15 amino acids. Germline CDR1 SQVTM, CDR2 ANQGSEA.

This clone was observed once. This rearrangement joins TRBV29-1 to TRBJ1-1, with D perhaps matching TRBD1 (6 bases). V dropped 4 bases and J dropped 0 bases, with 12 bases sitting between them. Germline lookup yields CDR1 SQVTM and CDR2 ANQGSEA. The CDR3 loop spans 14 amino acids. The CDR3 bases are TGCAGCGTTGCCCCGAACAGGGTGAACACTGAAGCTTTCTTT. Encoded protein: CSVAPNRVNTEAFF.

This clone is a singleton in its sample. CDR3 DNA: TGTGCCAGCAGCCCTACCGCCGGGACAGGGCGAGAAAAACTGTTTTTT. Residues: CASSPTAGTGREKLFF. The chain has TRBV5-4 and TRBJ1-4; 9 bases agree with TRBD1. The CDR3 has 16 amino acids. Losses at the gene ends were 4 bases for V and 8 bases for J; bases not matched to a gene: 12. The germline CDR1 and CDR2 sequences are SGHNT and YYREEE (reference sequence).

This chain joins TRBV18 and TRBJ2-7; 8 bases line up with TRBD2. The length of the CDR3 is 14 residues. Germline CDR1 KGHSH, CDR2 LQKENI. The J segment lost 1 base and the V segment lost 3 bases, leaving 2 bases of the junction unmatched. Written as DNA, the CDR3 is TGTGCCAGCTCACCGGCGGGGGGTTCCTACGAGCAGTACTTC. The encoded protein is CASSPAGGSYEQYF.

This clone was seen a handful of times. Here the CDR3 DNA reads TGTGCCAGCAGTTACTTTTTGGGGACAGTAAATTCACCCCTCCACTTT. Translation: CASSYFLGTVNSPLHF. The chain recombines TRBV6-5 with TRBJ1-6; 7 bases are a match to TRBD1. Germline loops: CDR1 MNHEY, CDR2 SVGAGI. CDR3 length equals 16 residues. Trimming cost V 1 base and J 7 bases; bases outside gene matches: 7.

This clone has just one count. V and J are TRBV7-2 and TRBJ2-7, with no clear D. The length of the CDR3 is 14 residues. The V and J ends lost 2 bases and 0 bases respectively, with 8 bases between them. Looked up from germline, CDR1 is SGHTA and CDR2 is FQGNSA. The CDR3 DNA sequence: TGTGCCAGCAGCTTATTGTTAAACTCCTACGAGCAGTACTTC. Its protein product is CASSLLLNSYEQYF.

This clone has just one count. This sequence joins TRBV19 and TRBJ2-1, with TRBD2 matching 14 bases. Trimming removed 4 bases from V and 0 bases from J; junction bases left unmatched: 8. The CDR3 loop spans 19 amino acids. Germline values: CDR1 LNHDA, CDR2 SQIVND (reference sequence). For the CDR3, the DNA is TGTGCCAGTAGTACGAAGACTAGCGGGAGGGTGAGCTCCTACAATGAGCAGTTCTTC. As protein: CASSTKTSGRVSSYNEQFF. Filled out from reference TRBV19 and TRBJ2-1, the complete variable domain reads DGGITQSPKYLFRKEGQNVTLSCEQNLNHDAMYWYRQDPGQGLRLIYYSQIVNDFQKGDIAEGYSVSREKKESFPLTVTSAQKNPTAFYLCASSTKTSGRVSSYNEQFFGPGTRLTVL.

This chain connects TRBV11-1 to TRBJ2-2; 15 bases are shared with TRBD2. The CDR3 contains 16 residues. Germline-derived CDR1 and CDR2 are SGHAT and FQDESV (reference sequence). With V trimmed by 4 bases and J by 7 bases, 4 bases remained unmatched. CDR3 protein: CASSSPGLAGGGELFF. As DNA, the CDR3 is TGTGCCAGCAGCTCCCCGGGACTAGCGGGAGGCGGGGAGCTGTTTTTT.

Comment on this clone: At one of its ends the junction is not consistent with the germline gene, which may arise from a read error. CDR3: CASSPGTERKLFF. In DNA, the CDR3 is TGTGCCAGCTCACCCGGGACAGAAAGAAAATTGTTTTTT. This chain uses TRBV18 with TRBJ1-4, with 7 nucleotides matching TRBD1. This CDR3 contains 13 residues. Germline V gene data show CDR1 as KGHSH and CDR2 as LQKENI.

Of note for this clone: A junction end diverges from the germline sequence, so it may reflect a read error. This rearrangement joins TRBV7-9 to TRBJ2-1; 7 bases map to TRBD2. Germline V gene sequence: CDR1 SEHNR, CDR2 FQNEAQ (reference sequence). This CDR3 comprises 14 residues. DNA of the CDR3: TGTGCCAGCAGCCCCTCTAGCGGCTACCATGAGCAGTTCTTC. Residues: CASSPSSGYHEQFF.

The rearrangement joins TRBV5-4 to TRBJ2-7, with 9 bases matching TRBD2. Germline V CDR1 and CDR2: SGHNT, YYREEE (reference sequence). Germline trimming cut 4 bases from V and 2 bases from J; bases unmatched to any gene: 7. CDR3 length: 15 residues. The CDR3 here is CASSAGLALTYEQYF. The CDR3 coding sequence is TGTGCCAGCAGCGCCGGACTAGCGTTAACCTACGAGCAGTACTTC. Full variable domain (missing parts from reference TRBV5-4 and TRBJ2-7): ETGVTQSPTHLIKTRGQQVTLRCSSQSGHNTVSWYQQALGQGPQFIFQYYREEENGRGNFPPRFSGLQFPNYSSELNVNALELDDSALYLCASSAGLALTYEQYFGPGTRLTVT.

This clone was seen more than once but under ten times. The chain joins TRBV20-1 to TRBJ2-7; the match to TRBD2 covers 7 bases. V lost 3 bases, J lost 3 bases, and 14 bases stayed unmatched. The CDR3 runs 16 residues. Germline V gives CDR1 DFQATT, CDR2 SNEGSKA (reference sequence). The CDR3 nucleotides are TGCAGTGCTAGTATTTCAGGCCAGCGGGGAAACTACGAGCAGTACTTC. Its translation is CSASISGQRGNYEQYF.

The chain has TRBV6-5 and TRBJ2-1, with D perhaps TRBD1 (7 bases). V lost 6 bases and J 5 bases, leaving 17 bases between the germline ends. The CDR3 has 15 amino acids. The V gene's germline CDR1 is MNHEY and CDR2 SVGAGI. The CDR3 DNA reads TGTGCCAGCAGAGCGACAGGGACTCTGAACAATGAGCAGTTCTTC. Amino acids: CASRATGTLNNEQFF.

V and J are TRBV7-8 and TRBJ1-2; perhaps TRBD1 as D (5 bases). Germline V lookup: CDR1 SGHVS, CDR2 FQNEAQ. The CDR3 is made up of 15 amino acids. The V end lost 1 base, the J end lost 8 bases, and 17 bases lay between the germline ends. Written as DNA, the CDR3 is TGTGCCAGCAGCTTAGTCGGGACTGCTTCGTTCGGCTACACCTTC. Residues: CASSLVGTASFGYTF.